The rows below give T cell receptor beta chains drawn from one sample of a study of shared T cell receptors in the human thymus. Sequenced by immunoSEQ multiplex PCR; TCRdb stores in-frame clones only, minus some. The table shows 600,000 to 900,000 clones, with approximately 83% occurring only once. This sample was also put to use in a study of human thymus T cells.

Sequenced material: thymocytes. The source of these receptors is a girl less than two years old with a congenital heart defect. Each CDR3 is given with its conserved first and last residue. Each record gives: V gene, J gene, CDR3 length, D gene, clone size, CDR3 DNA, CDR3 protein. D genes are given only for firm matches. Some rows mark clone size as missing; the rest say once, few, many or name a class of expanded clone.

TRBV14	TRBJ1-1	14	.	few	TGTGCCAGCAGCCCCCCCGCCGGGCGCGGGGAAGCTTTCTTT	CASSPPAGRGEAFF
TRBV10-1	TRBJ1-4	16	.	.	TGCGCCAGCGTATCGGGGGGGCCGTCCCCTAATGAAAAACTGTTTTTT	CASVSGGPSPNEKLFF
TRBV9	TRBJ2-3	15	TRBD1	.	TGTGCCAGCAGCGTTGGGCCAGGGGGCATAGATACGCAGTATTTT	CASSVGPGGIDTQYF
TRBV5-1	TRBJ2-1	13	TRBD1	.	TGCGCCAGCAGCTCGGACAGGGCAAATGAGCAGTTCTTC	CASSSDRANEQFF
TRBV7-2	TRBJ2-5	16	TRBD2	few	TGTGCCAGCAGCCCCCACCGGGCTAGCGGGGGTAAGACCCAGTACTTC	CASSPHRASGGKTQYF
TRBV7-2	TRBJ1-2	14	.	.	TGTGCCAGCAGGTCATCCAGGGAAAGAAGTGGCTACACCTTC	CASRSSRERSGYTF
TRBV5-1	TRBJ2-3	15	.	.	TGCGCCAGCAGCTTGGGCCAGTCTAGCACAGATACGCAGTATTTT	CASSLGQSSTDTQYF
TRBV9	TRBJ2-7	15	.	.	TGTGCCAGCAGCGTAGAAGGGGTACCCCAGGACGAGCAGTACTTC	CASSVEGVPQDEQYF
TRBV7-2	TRBJ1-6	16	.	.	TGTGCCAGCAGCCGTGATCTAAGCTCCTATAATTCACCCCTCCACTTT	CASSRDLSSYNSPLHF
TRBV5-1	TRBJ2-5	13	.	.	TGCGCCAGCAGCGGGGCCAAAGGGGAGACCCAGTACTTC	CASSGAKGETQYF
TRBV2	TRBJ2-7	13	.	.	TGTGCCAGCTCTGGGACATCCTCCTACGAGCAGTACTTC	CASSGTSSYEQYF
TRBV4-1	TRBJ1-1	15	.	.	TGCGCCAGCAGCCCGCAACAGGGTTGGAACACTGAAGCTTTCTTT	CASSPQQGWNTEAFF
TRBV10-3	TRBJ2-3	13	.	.	TGTGCCATCAGTCCCCCGGGCACAGATACGCAGTATTTT	CAISPPGTDTQYF
TRBV28	TRBJ1-2	14	.	.	TGTGCCAGCAGCCGGGCCCAGGGAAGCTATGGCTACACCTTC	CASSRAQGSYGYTF
TRBV9	TRBJ2-7	16	.	once	TGTGCCAGCAGCGCCGACGTTAACGGAGGGTTCTGCGAGCAGTACTTC	CASSADVNGGFCEQYF
TRBV14	TRBJ2-1	16	TRBD2	.	TGTGCCAGCAGCCAAGGCCTAGCGGGGGTCAACAATGAGCAGTTCTTC	CASSQGLAGVNNEQFF
TRBV28	TRBJ2-7	15	.	once	TGTGCCAGCAGCCCCGCCCCCCAGTACACCTACGAGCAGTACTTC	CASSPAPQYTYEQYF
TRBV28	TRBJ1-5	14	.	once	TGTGCCAGCAGTCGTGGACGGGGAGGTCAGCCCCAGCATTTT	CASSRGRGGQPQHF
TRBV2	TRBJ1-1	13	TRBD1	.	TGTGCCAGAAACAGGGGGCGGATCACTGAAGCTTTCTTT	CARNRGRITEAFF
TRBV6-6	TRBJ1-2	15	TRBD1	.	TGTGCCAGCAGTCCAATAGACAGGGATAACTATGGCTACACCTTC	CASSPIDRDNYGYTF
TRBV19	TRBJ2-2	19	TRBD1	.	TGTGCCAGTGTCGTTGGGACAGGGGGCTTATGGGGGTCGACCGGGGAGCTGTTTTTT	CASVVGTGGLWGSTGELFF
TRBV5-1	TRBJ2-2	20	.	.	TGCGCCAGCAGCTTTAAACGGGGTGAGGGAGCTAGCGCGAACACCGGGGAGCTGTTTTTT	CASSFKRGEGASANTGELFF
TRBV28	TRBJ1-3	17	.	few	TGTGCCAGCACCTATTTTGAAACAGGTTCGTCTGGAAACACCATATATTTT	CASTYFETGSSGNTIYF
TRBV7-3	TRBJ2-3	15	TRBD2	.	TGTGCCAGCAGCTTTCTGCGGGGGGGTCGAGATACGCAGTATTTT	CASSFLRGGRDTQYF
TRBV4-3	TRBJ1-2	16	TRBD1	.	TGCGCCAGCAGCCAAGTTCAGTTGACAGGGGGCGACGGCTACACCTTC	CASSQVQLTGGDGYTF
TRBV2	TRBJ1-2	18	TRBD1	.	TGTGCCAGCCGCTCTGCCCTTAGAGACAGGGAAGGTAGCTATGGCTACACCTTC	CASRSALRDREGSYGYTF
TRBV28	TRBJ1-2	13	.	once	TGTGCCAGCAGTTTAAGGCCAGGGTATGGCTACACCTTC	CASSLRPGYGYTF
TRBV15	TRBJ2-6	17	TRBD1	once	TGTGCCACCGGGCTGACAGGGTCAGACTCTGGGGCCAACGTCCTGACTTTC	CATGLTGSDSGANVLTF
TRBV27	TRBJ2-3	15	TRBD1	.	TGTGCCAGCAGTTTTGAGACAGGGTCGTCAGATACGCAGTATTTT	CASSFETGSSDTQYF
TRBV5-1	TRBJ2-1	18	.	.	TGCGCCAGCAGCTGGGGCCCACCATGGAGGTTAGGGAGGAATGAGCAGTTCTTC	CASSWGPPWRLGRNEQFF